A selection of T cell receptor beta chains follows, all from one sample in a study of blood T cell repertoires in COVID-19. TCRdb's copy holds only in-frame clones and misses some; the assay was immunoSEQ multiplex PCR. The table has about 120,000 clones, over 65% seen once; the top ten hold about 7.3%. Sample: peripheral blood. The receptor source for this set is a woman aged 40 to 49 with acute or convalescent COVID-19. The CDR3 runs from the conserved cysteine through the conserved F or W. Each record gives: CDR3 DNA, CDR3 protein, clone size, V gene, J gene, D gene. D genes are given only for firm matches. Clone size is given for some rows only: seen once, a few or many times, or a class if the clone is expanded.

TGTGCCAGCAGGTTCTCCCTCCAAGAGACCCAGTACTTC	CASRFSLQETQYF	-	TRBV25-1	TRBJ2-5	-
TGTGCCAGCAGTGCCTCTACCGGGGGGGGGAGCTCCTACGAGCAGTACTTC	CASSASTGGGSSYEQYF	-	TRBV6-1	TRBJ2-7	TRBD2
TGTGCCAGCAGCTTGCGGATTGTGACAGGGGTTGGGGATGAGCAGTTCTTC	CASSLRIVTGVGDEQFF	-	TRBV5-8	TRBJ2-1	TRBD1
TGTGCCAGCAGCGTAGGATTGGGGCAGTATGAAAAACTGTTTTTT	CASSVGLGQYEKLFF	-	TRBV9	TRBJ1-4	-
TGTGCCAGCAGTCCCGGGGGGGGAGAGAATGAGCAGTTCTTC	CASSPGGGENEQFF	-	TRBV6-2/TRBV6-3	TRBJ2-1	TRBD2
TGCGCCAGCAGCTCACGACAGGGGGACTCTGGAAACACCATATATTTT	CASSSRQGDSGNTIYF	many	TRBV5-1	TRBJ1-3	TRBD1
TGTGCCAGCAGCCTAGGGAGAAGCAATCAGCCCCAGCATTTT	CASSLGRSNQPQHF	-	TRBV11-2	TRBJ1-5	-
TGTGCCAGCAGCTTAAACCCAGAAAATTCACCCCTCCACTTT	CASSLNPENSPLHF	-	TRBV7-9	TRBJ1-6	-
TGTGCCAGCTCACCTAGCCACAGGGATAGCTCTGGAAACACCATATATTTT	CASSPSHRDSSGNTIYF	-	TRBV18	TRBJ1-3	-
TGCGCCAGCAGCCCCTCTGCTTACCCAGGGAATGAGCAGTTCTTC	CASSPSAYPGNEQFF	once	TRBV5-1	TRBJ2-1	-
TGCGCCAGCAGCCAAGGCTTAGCGGGGGGGCTCAGCGAGCAGTACTTC	CASSQGLAGGLSEQYF	once	TRBV4-3	TRBJ2-7	TRBD2
TGTGCCAGCAGCACAAAGATTAAAGGACAGACAGATACGCAGTATTTT	CASSTKIKGQTDTQYF	few	TRBV7-9	TRBJ2-3	-
TGTGCCATCAGTCCTGGGGGCGGAGCTTTCTTT	CAISPGGGAFF	-	TRBV10-3	TRBJ1-1	-
TGTGCCACCAGCAGATCCCCTCAGGGGGTCTCTGGAAACACCATATATTTT	CATSRSPQGVSGNTIYF	-	TRBV15	TRBJ1-3	TRBD1
TGCAGTGCTAGATTGGGACAGGCCGCGTTT	CSARLGQAAF	-	TRBV20-1	TRBJ2-7	TRBD1
TGCGCCAGCAGCTCTCCGGGACAGGGCACTGAAGCTTTCTTT	CASSSPGQGTEAFF	-	TRBV5-1	TRBJ1-1	TRBD1